The text below deals with one T cell receptor beta chain. Antigen: not known. The germline V gene has CDR1 SGHNT and CDR2 YENEEA. The CDR3 consists of 14 residues. Trimming took off 4 bases at V and 0 bases at J, with 9 bases between the two ends. The data originate from a study of T cell responses to AZD1222 COVID-19 vaccine. Findings of the study overall: Rises in breadth and depth of Spike-specific TCRs came after two AZD1222 doses. Most donors were white British and more were female, and clonal diversity was possibly underestimated. Spike-spanning, vaccine-associated CD4 TCRs were dominant at 160-218 and 743-854.

Method: immunoSEQ multiplex PCR; TCRdb's copy keeps in-frame clones and lacks some. The table records about 130,000 clones, approximately 90% of them present only once. The receptor was isolated from an adult in good health. The V call is TRBV11-3, the J call TRBJ1-1, with unresolved D. This material consisted of peripheral blood, taken on day 0 of AZD1222 vaccination. The CDR3 reads CASSSGRMNTEAFF. The DNA of the CDR3 is TGTGCCAGCAGCTCCGGCCGAATGAACACTGAAGCTTTCTTT.